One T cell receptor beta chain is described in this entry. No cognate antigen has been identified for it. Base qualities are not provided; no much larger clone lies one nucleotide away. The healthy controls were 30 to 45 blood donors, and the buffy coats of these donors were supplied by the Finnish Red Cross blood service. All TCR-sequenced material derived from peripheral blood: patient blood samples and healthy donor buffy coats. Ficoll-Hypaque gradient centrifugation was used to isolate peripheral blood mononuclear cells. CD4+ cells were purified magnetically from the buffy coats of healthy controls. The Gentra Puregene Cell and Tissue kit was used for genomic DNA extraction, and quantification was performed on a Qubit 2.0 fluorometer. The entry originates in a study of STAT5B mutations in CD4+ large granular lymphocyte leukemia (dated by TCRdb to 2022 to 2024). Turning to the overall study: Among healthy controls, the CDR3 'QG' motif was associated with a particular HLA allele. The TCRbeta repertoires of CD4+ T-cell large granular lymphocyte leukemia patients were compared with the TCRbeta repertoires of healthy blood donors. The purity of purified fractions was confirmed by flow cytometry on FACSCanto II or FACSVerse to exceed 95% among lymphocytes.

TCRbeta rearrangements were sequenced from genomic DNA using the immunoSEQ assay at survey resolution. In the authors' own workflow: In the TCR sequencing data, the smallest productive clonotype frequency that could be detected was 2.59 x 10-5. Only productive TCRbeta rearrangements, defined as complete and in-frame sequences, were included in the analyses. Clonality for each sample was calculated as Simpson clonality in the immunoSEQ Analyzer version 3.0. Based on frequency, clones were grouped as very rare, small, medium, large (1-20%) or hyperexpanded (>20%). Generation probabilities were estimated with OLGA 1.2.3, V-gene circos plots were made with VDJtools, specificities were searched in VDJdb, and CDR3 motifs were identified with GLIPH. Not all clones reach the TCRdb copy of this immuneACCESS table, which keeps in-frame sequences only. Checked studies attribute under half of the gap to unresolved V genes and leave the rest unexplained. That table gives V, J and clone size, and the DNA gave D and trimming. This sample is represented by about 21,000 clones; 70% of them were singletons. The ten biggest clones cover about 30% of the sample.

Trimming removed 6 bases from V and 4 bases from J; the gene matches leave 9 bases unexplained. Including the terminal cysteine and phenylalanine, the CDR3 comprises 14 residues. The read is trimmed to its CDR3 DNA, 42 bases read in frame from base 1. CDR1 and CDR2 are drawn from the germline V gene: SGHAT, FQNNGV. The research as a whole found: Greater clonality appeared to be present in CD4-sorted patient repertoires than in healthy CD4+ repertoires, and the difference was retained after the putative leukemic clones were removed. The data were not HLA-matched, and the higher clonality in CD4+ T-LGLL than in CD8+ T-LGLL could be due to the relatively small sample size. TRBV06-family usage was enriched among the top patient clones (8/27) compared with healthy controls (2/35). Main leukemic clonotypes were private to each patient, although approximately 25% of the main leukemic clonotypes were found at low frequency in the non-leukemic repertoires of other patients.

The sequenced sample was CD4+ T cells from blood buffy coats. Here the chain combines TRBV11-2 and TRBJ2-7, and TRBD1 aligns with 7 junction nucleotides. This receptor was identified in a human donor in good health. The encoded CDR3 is CASRPGGSVYEQYF. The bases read TGTGCCAGCAGACCAGGGGGATCGGTGTACGAGCAGTACTTC.